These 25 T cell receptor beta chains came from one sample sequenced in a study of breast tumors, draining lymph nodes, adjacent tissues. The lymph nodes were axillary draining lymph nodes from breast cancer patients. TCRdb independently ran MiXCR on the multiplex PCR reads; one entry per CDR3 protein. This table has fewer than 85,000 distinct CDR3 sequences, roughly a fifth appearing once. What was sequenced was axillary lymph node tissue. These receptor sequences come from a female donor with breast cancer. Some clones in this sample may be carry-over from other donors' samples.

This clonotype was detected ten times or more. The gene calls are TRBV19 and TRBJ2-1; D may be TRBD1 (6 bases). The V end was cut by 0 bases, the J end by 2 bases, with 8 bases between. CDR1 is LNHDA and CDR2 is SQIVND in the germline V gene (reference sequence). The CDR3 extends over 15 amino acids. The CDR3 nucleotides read TGTGCCAGTAGTATAGAGGGGGCAACCTACAATGAGCAGTTCTTC. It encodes CASSIEGATYNEQFF.

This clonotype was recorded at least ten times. Here the CDR3 reads CASSSDGANYGYTF. CDR3 in DNA: TGTGCCAGCAGCTCCGATGGTGCTAACTATGGCTACACCTTC. The V call is TRBV7-2, the J call TRBJ1-2; no reliable D call. CDR3 length equals 14 residues. V gave up 4 bases and J gave up 0 bases, with 9 bases separating them. From germline, CDR1 is SGHTA and CDR2 FQGNSA.

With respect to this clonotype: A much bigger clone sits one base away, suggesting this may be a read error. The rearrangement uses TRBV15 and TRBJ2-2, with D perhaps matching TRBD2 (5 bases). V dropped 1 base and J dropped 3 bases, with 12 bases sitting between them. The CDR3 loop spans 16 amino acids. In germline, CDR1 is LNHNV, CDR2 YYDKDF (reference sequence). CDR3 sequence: CATSRAPVGDTGELFF. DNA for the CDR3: TGTGCCACCAGCAGAGCACCAGTCGGGGACACCGGGGAGCTGTTTTTT.

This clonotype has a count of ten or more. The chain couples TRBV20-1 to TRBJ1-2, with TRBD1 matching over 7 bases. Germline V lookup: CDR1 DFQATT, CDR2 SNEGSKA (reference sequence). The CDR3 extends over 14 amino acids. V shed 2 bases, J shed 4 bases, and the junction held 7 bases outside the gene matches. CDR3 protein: CSARITGEGYGYTF. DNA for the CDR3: TGCAGTGCTAGAATTACAGGGGAAGGCTATGGCTACACCTTC.

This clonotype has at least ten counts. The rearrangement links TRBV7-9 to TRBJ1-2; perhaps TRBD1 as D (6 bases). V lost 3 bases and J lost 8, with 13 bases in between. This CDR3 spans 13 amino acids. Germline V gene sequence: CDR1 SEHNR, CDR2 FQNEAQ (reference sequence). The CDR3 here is CASSLNTGLGYTF. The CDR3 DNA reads TGTGCCAGCAGCTTGAATACAGGGTTGGGCTACACCTTC.

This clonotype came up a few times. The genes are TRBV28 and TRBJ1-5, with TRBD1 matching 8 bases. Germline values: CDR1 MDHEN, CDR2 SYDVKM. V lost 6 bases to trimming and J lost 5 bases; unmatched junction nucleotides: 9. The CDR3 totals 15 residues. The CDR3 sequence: CASREPTGDHQPQHF. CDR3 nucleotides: TGTGCCAGCAGGGAGCCGACAGGGGATCATCAGCCCCAGCATTTT.

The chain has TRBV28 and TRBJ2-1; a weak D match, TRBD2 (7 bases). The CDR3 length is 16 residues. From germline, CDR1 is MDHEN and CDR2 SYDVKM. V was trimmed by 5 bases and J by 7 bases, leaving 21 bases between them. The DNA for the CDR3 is TGTGCCAGCAGTCAATCTCCGGGGGGCGTAAGGAATGAGCAGTTCTTC. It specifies CASSQSPGGVRNEQFF.

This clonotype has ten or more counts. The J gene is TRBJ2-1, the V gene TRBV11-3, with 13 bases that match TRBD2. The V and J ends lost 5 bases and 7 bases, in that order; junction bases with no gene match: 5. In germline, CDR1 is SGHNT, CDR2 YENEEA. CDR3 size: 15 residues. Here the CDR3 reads CASSAGTSGTNEQFF. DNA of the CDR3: TGTGCCAGCAGCGCCGGGACTAGCGGGACGAATGAGCAGTTCTTC. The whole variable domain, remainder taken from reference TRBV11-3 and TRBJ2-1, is EAGVVQSPRYKIIEKKQPVAFWCNPISGHNTLYWYLQNLGQGPELLIRYENEEAVDDSQLPKDRFSAERLKGVDSTLKIQPAELGDSAVYLCASSAGTSGTNEQFFGPGTRLTVL.

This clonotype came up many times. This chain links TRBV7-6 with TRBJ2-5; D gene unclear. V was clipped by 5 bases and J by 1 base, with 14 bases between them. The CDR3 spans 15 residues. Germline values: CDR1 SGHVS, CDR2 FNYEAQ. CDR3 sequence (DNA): TGTGCCAGCAGCACAATGGACGGTTCCCAAGAGACCCAGTACTTC. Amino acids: CASSTMDGSQETQYF.

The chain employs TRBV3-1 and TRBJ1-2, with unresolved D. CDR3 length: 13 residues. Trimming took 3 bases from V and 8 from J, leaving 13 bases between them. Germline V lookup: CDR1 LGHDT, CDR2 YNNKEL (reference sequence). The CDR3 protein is CASSHLEQRGYTF. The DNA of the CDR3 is TGTGCCAGCAGCCACCTTGAACAGAGAGGCTACACCTTC.

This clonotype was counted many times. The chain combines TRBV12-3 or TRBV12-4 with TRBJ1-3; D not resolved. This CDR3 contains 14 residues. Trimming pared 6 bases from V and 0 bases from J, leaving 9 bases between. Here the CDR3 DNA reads TGTGCCAGCAGATTCGGACCCTCTGGAAACACCATATATTTT. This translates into CASRFGPSGNTIYF.

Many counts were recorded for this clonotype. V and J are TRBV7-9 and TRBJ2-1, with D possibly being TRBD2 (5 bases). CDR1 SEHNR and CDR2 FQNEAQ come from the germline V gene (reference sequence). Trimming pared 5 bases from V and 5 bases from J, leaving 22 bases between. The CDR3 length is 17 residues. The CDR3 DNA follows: TGTGCCAGCAGCCTTAGGGCCCTAGCCTCCTTGGACAATGAGCAGTTCTTC. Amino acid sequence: CASSLRALASLDNEQFF.

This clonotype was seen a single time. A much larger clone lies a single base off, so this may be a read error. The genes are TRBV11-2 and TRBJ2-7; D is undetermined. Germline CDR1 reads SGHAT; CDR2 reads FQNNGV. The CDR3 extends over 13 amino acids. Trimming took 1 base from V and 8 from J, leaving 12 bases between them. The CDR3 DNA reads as TGTGCCAGCAGCTTAGTTGGACGGACCCAGCAGTACTTC. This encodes CASSLVGRTQQYF.

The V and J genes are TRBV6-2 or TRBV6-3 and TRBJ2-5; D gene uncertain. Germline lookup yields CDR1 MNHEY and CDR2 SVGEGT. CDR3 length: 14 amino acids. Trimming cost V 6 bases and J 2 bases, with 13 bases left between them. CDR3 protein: CASRRPAGQETQYF. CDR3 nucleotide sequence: TGTGCCAGCAGACGCCCAGCAGGTCAAGAGACCCAGTACTTC.

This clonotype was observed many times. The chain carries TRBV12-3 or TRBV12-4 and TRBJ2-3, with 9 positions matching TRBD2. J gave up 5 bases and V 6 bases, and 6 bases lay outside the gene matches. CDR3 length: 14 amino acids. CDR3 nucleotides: TGTGCCAGCAGCACTAGCGGGCCTGGAGATACGCAGTATTTT. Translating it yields CASSTSGPGDTQYF.

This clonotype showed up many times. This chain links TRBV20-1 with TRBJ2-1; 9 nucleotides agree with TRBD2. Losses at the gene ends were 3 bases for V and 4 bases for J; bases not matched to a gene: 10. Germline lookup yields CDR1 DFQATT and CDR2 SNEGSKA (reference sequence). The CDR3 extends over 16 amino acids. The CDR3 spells CSARKAGGGIYNEQFF. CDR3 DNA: TGCAGTGCTAGGAAGGCGGGGGGGGGGATATACAATGAGCAGTTCTTC.

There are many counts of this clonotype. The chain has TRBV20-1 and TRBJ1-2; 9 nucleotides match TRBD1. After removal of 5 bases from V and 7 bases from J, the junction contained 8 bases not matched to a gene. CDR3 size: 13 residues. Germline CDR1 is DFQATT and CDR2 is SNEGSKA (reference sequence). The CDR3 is CSAHRDRVSGYTF. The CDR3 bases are TGCAGTGCTCACCGGGACAGGGTTAGTGGCTACACCTTC.

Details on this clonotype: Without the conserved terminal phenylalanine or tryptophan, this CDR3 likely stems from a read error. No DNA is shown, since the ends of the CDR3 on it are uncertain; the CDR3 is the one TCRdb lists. The CDR3 sequence is CSAGQSRQGIKGYGYAI. J is TRBJ1-2 and V is TRBV20-1; the D call of TRBD1 is as the table states it, not checked on the DNA. From its first to its last residue, the CDR3 has 17 amino acids. Germline V gene lookup returns CDR1 DFQATT and CDR2 SNEGSKA (reference sequence).

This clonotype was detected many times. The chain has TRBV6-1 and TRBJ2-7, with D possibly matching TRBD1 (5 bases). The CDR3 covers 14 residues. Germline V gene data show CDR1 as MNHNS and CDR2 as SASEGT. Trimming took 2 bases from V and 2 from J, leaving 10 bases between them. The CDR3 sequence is CASSESTATYEQYF. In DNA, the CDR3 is TGTGCCAGCAGTGAATCGACAGCCACCTACGAGCAGTACTTC.

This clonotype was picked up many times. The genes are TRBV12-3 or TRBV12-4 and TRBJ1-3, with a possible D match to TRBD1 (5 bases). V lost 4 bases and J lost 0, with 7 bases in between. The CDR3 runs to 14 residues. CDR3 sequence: CASSWQGSGNTIYF. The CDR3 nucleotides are TGTGCCAGCAGTTGGCAGGGCTCTGGAAACACCATATATTTT.

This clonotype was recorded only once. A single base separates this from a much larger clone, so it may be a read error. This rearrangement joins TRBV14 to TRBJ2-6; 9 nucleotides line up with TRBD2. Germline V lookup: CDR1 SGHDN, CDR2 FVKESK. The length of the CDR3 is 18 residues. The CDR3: CASSNLAGFSSGPNVLTF. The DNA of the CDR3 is TGTGCCAGCAGCAATCTAGCGGGGTTTAGCTCTGGGCCCAACGTCCTGACTTTC.

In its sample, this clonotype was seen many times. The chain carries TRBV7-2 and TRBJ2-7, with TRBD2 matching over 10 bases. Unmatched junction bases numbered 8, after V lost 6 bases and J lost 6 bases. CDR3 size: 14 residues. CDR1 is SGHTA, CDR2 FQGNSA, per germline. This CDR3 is CASRPGTSVGEQYF. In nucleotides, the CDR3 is TGTGCCAGCAGGCCAGGGACTAGCGTCGGCGAGCAGTACTTC.

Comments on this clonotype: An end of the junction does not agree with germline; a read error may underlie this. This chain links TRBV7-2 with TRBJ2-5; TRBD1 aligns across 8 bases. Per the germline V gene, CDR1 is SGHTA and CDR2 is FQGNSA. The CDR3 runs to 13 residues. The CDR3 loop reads CVSSLGQGKTQYF. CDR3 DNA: TGTGTCAGCAGCCTCGGACAGGGAAAGACCCAGTATTTC. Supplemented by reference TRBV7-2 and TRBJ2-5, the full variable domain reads GAGVSQSPSNKVTEKGKDVELRCDPISGHTALYWYRQSLGQGLEFLIYFQGNSAPDKSGLPSDRFSAERTGGSVSTLTIQRTQQEDSAVYLCVSSLGQGKTQYFGPGTRLLVL.

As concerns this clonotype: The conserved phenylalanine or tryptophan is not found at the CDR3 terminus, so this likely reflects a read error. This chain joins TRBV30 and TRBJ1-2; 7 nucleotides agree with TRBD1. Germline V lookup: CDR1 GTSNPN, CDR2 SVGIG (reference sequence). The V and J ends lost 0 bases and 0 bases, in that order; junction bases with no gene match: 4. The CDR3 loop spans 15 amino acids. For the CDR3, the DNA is TGTGCCTGGAGTGTCGGGACAGCAGCTAACTATGGCTACACCCTC. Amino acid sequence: CAWSVGTAANYGYTL.

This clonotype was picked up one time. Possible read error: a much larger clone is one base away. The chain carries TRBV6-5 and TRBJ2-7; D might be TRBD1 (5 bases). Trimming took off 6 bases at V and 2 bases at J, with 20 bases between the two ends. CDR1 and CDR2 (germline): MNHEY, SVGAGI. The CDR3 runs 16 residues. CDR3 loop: CASSRDGHGATYEQYF. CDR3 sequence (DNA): TGTGCCAGCAGCCGCGACGGACATGGGGCTACCTACGAGCAGTACTTC.